The rows below give T cell receptor beta chains drawn from one sample of a study of T cells in narcolepsy. Libraries were prepared by immunoSEQ multiplex PCR; TCRdb keeps only in-frame clonotypes and omits some of them. The data show tens of thousands of clones, 70% to 80% seen once. Source material: CD45RA- memory CD4+ T cells from PBMCs. The receptors originated from a human donor with narcolepsy. The CDR3 runs from the conserved cysteine through the conserved F or W. The order of the fields is D gene, clone size, J gene, CDR3 length, V gene, CDR3 protein, CDR3 DNA. D genes are given only for firm matches. Clone size is not always given. Where it is, it says once, few, many or a class for expanded clones.

TRBD1	NA	TRBJ2-5	15	TRBV6-6	CASTLTGGFGETQYF	TGTGCCAGCACTCTTACAGGGGGTTTCGGAGAGACCCAGTACTTC
NA	NA	TRBJ2-2	15	TRBV28	CASSPIIISAGELFF	TGTGCCAGCAGCCCGATCATAATTTCGGCCGGGGAGCTGTTTTTT
TRBD2	NA	TRBJ2-1	13	TRBV30	CAWRAGRNNEQFF	TGTGCCTGGAGAGCGGGGAGAAACAATGAGCAGTTCTTC
NA	few	TRBJ1-2	13	TRBV9	CASSSRWGDGYTF	TGTGCCAGCAGCAGTAGGTGGGGGGATGGCTACACCTTC
TRBD1	NA	TRBJ1-2	17	TRBV28	CASSIQTGGPPNYGYTF	TGTGCCAGCAGTATACAGACAGGGGGCCCGCCTAACTATGGCTACACCTTC
NA	NA	TRBJ1-1	12	TRBV5-4	CASSLPGTEAFF	TGTGCCAGCAGCTTACCAGGGACTGAAGCTTTCTTT
NA	NA	TRBJ1-1	16	TRBV6-5	CASSYFRSPMNTEAFF	TGTGCCAGCAGTTATTTTAGAAGTCCAATGAACACTGAAGCTTTCTTT
NA	NA	TRBJ2-2	15	TRBV30	CAWSRGVSNTGELFF	TGTGCCTGGAGCCGCGGGGTCTCGAACACCGGGGAGCTGTTTTTT
NA	NA	TRBJ2-2	16	TRBV11-3	CASSLSRGLNTGELFF	TGTGCCAGCAGCTTATCCAGGGGACTAAACACCGGGGAGCTGTTTTTT
TRBD1	once	TRBJ1-1	12	TRBV6-5	CASTLGTVEAFF	TGTGCCAGCACCCTCGGGACAGTCGAAGCTTTCTTT
TRBD1	few	TRBJ1-2	14	TRBV4-1	CASSQAQGAGGYTF	TGCGCCAGCAGCCAAGCACAGGGGGCTGGTGGCTACACCTTC
TRBD2	NA	TRBJ2-3	14	TRBV7-2	CASSSQRGTDTQYF	TGTGCCAGCAGCTCTCAGCGGGGGACAGATACGCAGTATTTT
TRBD2	NA	TRBJ2-5	16	TRBV7-2	CASSPGLASIKETQYF	TGTGCCAGCAGCCCGGGACTAGCGAGTATAAAAGAGACCCAGTACTTC
TRBD1	NA	TRBJ1-1	13	TRBV29-1	CSVVGQGNTEAFF	TGCAGCGTTGTGGGACAGGGGAACACTGAAGCTTTCTTT
NA	NA	TRBJ2-5	15	TRBV11-2	CASSFFGDSQETQYF	TGTGCCAGCAGCTTTTTCGGAGATTCACAAGAGACCCAGTACTTC
NA	once	TRBJ2-5	14	TRBV19	CASSIGLGRETQYF	TGTGCCAGTAGTATCGGGCTAGGTAGGGAGACCCAGTACTTC
NA	NA	TRBJ2-2	15	TRBV18	CASSPSGANTGELFF	TGTGCCAGCTCACCATCGGGGGCGAACACCGGGGAGCTGTTTTTT
TRBD1	NA	TRBJ2-5	17	TRBV10-3	CAISEAGTGVAGKTQYF	TGTGCCATCAGTGAGGCCGGGACAGGGGTCGCGGGGAAGACCCAGTACTTC
NA	NA	TRBJ1-1	15	TRBV5-1	CASRKAGRPNTEAFF	TGCGCCAGCAGAAAAGCAGGGAGGCCGAACACTGAAGCTTTCTTT
NA	few	TRBJ2-3	17	TRBV6-1	CASSARGSTWDTDTQYF	TGTGCCAGCAGTGCCCGAGGGAGTACATGGGACACAGATACGCAGTATTTT
NA	NA	TRBJ2-1	15	TRBV27	CASSFLPATYNEQFF	TGTGCCAGCAGTTTTCTCCCCGCCACCTACAATGAGCAGTTCTTC
NA	NA	TRBJ2-5	12	TRBV7-9	CASSPEVGTQYF	TGTGCCAGCAGCCCGGAGGTGGGAACCCAGTACTTC
TRBD1	few	TRBJ2-1	14	TRBV4-1	CASSHVDRDNEQFF	TGCGCCAGCAGCCATGTGGACAGGGACAATGAGCAGTTCTTC
NA	NA	TRBJ2-7	16	TRBV6-5	CASSWQKPPGRHEQYF	TGTGCCAGCAGTTGGCAGAAACCCCCAGGGAGACACGAGCAGTACTTC
NA	NA	TRBJ2-5	11	TRBV10-3	CARRREDEQYF	TGTGCCCGGAGGAGGGAAGACGAACAGTACTTC
TRBD2	once	TRBJ2-5	15	TRBV7-9	CASRAGSGSGETQYF	TGTGCCAGCAGGGCAGGGAGCGGGAGCGGGGAGACCCAGTACTTC
NA	NA	TRBJ2-1	16	TRBV14	CASSQEPRGPRNEQFF	TGTGCCAGCAGCCAAGAACCCCGTGGGCCCCGCAATGAGCAGTTCTTC
TRBD1	NA	TRBJ2-7	17	TRBV5-1	CASSLKSSGGPAYEQYF	TGCGCCAGCAGCTTGAAAAGCTCAGGGGGCCCGGCCTACGAGCAGTACTTC
NA	few	TRBJ1-1	15	TRBV2	CASSEAGRLATEAFF	TGTGCCAGCAGTGAAGCCGGACGGCTGGCCACTGAAGCTTTCTTT
TRBD1	once	TRBJ2-7	15	TRBV5-6	CASSSMGQGGHEQYF	TGTGCCAGCAGCTCGATGGGACAGGGAGGCCACGAGCAGTACTTC
TRBD1	NA	TRBJ2-7	15	TRBV25-1	CASSEYVGQGDEQYF	TGTGCCAGCAGTGAATATGTTGGGCAGGGGGACGAGCAGTACTTC
NA	NA	TRBJ2-1	15	TRBV4-2	CASSRDRREENEQFF	TGTGCCAGCAGCCGAGATAGGAGGGAGGAGAATGAGCAGTTCTTC
TRBD2	NA	TRBJ2-2	17	TRBV9	CASSGGPAGGDTGELFF	TGTGCCAGCAGCGGGGGGCCAGCGGGAGGGGACACCGGGGAGCTGTTTTTT
TRBD2	NA	TRBJ2-1	16	TRBV18	CASSNSLGGSYNEQFF	TGTGCCAGCTCAAACAGCCTCGGGGGGTCCTACAATGAGCAGTTCTTC
TRBD2	NA	TRBJ2-1	14	TRBV5-6	CASSLGGRVNEQFF	TGTGCCAGCAGCTTAGGCGGGAGGGTAAATGAGCAGTTCTTC
NA	NA	TRBJ1-1	16	TRBV4-3	CASSQDQGLLNTEAFF	TGCGCCAGCAGCCAAGACCAGGGACTCCTGAACACTGAAGCTTTCTTT
TRBD2	once	TRBJ2-1	16	TRBV7-2	CASSLAAGTSGREEFF	TGTGCCAGCAGCTTAGCCGCCGGGACTAGCGGGAGAGAGGAGTTCTTC
NA	NA	TRBJ1-2	13	TRBV7-9	CASSLAQGDGYTF	TGTGCCAGCAGCTTAGCGCAAGGGGACGGCTACACCTTC
TRBD2	once	TRBJ2-1	15	TRBV11-3	CASSTLAGQYNEQFF	TGTGCCAGCAGCACTCTAGCGGGCCAGTACAATGAGCAGTTCTTC
TRBD1	once	TRBJ1-2	13	TRBV11-1	CASSSSLPDRGTF	TGTGCCAGCAGCTCTTCCCTACCCGACAGGGGGACCTTC
TRBD2	NA	TRBJ2-7	13	TRBV11-1	CASSLAGAHEQYF	TGTGCCAGCAGTTTAGCGGGAGCCCACGAGCAGTACTTC
NA	NA	TRBJ2-2	15	TRBV28	CASSPGTPNTGELFF	TGTGCCAGCAGCCCCGGGACGCCGAACACCGGGGAGCTGTTTTTT
TRBD2	NA	TRBJ2-7	14	TRBV6-8	CASRGLTLSYEQYF	TGTGCCAGCAGGGGACTAACCCTCTCCTACGAGCAGTACTTC
NA	NA	TRBJ2-1	14	TRBV5-8	CASSLSFSYNEQFF	TGTGCCAGCAGCTTATCTTTTTCCTACAATGAGCAGTTCTTC
NA	NA	TRBJ2-3	13	TRBV21-1	CASVASGTDTQYF	NA
NA	NA	TRBJ2-3	14	TRBV19	CASSIVGSTDTQYF	TGTGCCAGTAGTATAGTGGGGTCCACAGATACGCAGTATTTT
NA	NA	TRBJ1-1	13	TRBV6-5	CASSSGKRTEAFF	TGTGCCAGCAGTTCAGGGAAGCGCACTGAAGCTTTCTTT
TRBD1	NA	TRBJ2-5	15	TRBV7-9	CASSTWTGSQETQYF	TGTGCCAGCAGCACATGGACAGGTTCCCAAGAGACCCAGTACTTC
NA	NA	TRBJ2-1	15	TRBV5-6	CASSFWATASNEQFF	TGTGCCAGCAGCTTTTGGGCCACTGCCTCTAATGAGCAGTTCTTC
NA	NA	TRBJ2-7	13	TRBV18	CASSRAESYEQYF	TGTGCCAGCTCACGGGCGGAATCCTACGAGCAGTACTTC